This T cell receptor beta chain was captured in a study of beta chain features in type 1 diabetes. About the research overall: Age, gender and cell yields were similar between patients and healthy donors. Study findings and constraints: When VDJ junctions were examined, type 1 diabetes patients showed fewer insertions and more deletions. Shorter TCRB CDR3s, moderately but significantly so, marked every one of the four CD4+ subsets in Type 1 diabetes patients. For patients, the naive, central memory and Treg TCRB repertoires appeared more alike than for healthy donors.

Expressed TCRB transcripts got sequenced, as all isolated RNA was reverse transcribed. The protocol was immunoSEQ multiplex PCR, while the TCRdb copy is restricted to in-frame clones and leaves out a portion. The table shows approximately 600,000 clones, with 12% occurring only once. This clone has a handful of counts. Antigen unknown. Every donor had blood drawn once into heparin, roughly 110 mL on average. The TCR sequence derives from a young man with type 1 diabetes. The sample was naive CD4+ T cells from blood.

The CDR3 coding sequence is TGTGCCAGCAGTCCCAGGGGCTTTGAAGCTTTCTTT. Translation: CASSPRGFEAFF. This rearrangement joins TRBV6-5 to TRBJ1-1; possibly TRBD1 for D (6 bases). The length of the CDR3 is 12 residues. Trimming took off 5 bases at V and 7 bases at J, with 11 bases between the two ends. Germline V gene sequence: CDR1 MNHEY, CDR2 SVGAGI.